The rows below give T cell receptor beta chains drawn from one sample of a study of beta chain features in type 1 diabetes. The method was immunoSEQ multiplex PCR; TCRdb's version includes in-frame clones alone and lacks a portion of them. The repertoire holds about 360,000 clones, with over 9.5% as singletons. The sequencing sample was made of naive CD4+ T cells from blood. Receptor source: a young man in good health. The CDR3 runs from the conserved cysteine through the conserved F or W. The D gene is left open where the match is weak. Rows give clone size only sometimes, using once, few, many, or a class for an expanded clone.

>TRBV10-3|-|TRBJ2-7|TRBD1
TGTGCCATCAGTTTCGAGGACAGGGGCGGCGAGCAGTACTTC
CAISFEDRGGEQYF
>TRBV29-1|few|TRBJ1-1|TRBD1
TGCAGCGTTGAAAAGGGACAGGGTATCACTGAAGCTTTCTTT
CSVEKGQGITEAFF
>TRBV11-1|once|TRBJ2-3|TRBD2
TGTGCCAGCAGCTTAGCGACTAGCATCTTCACAGATACGCAGTATTTT
CASSLATSIFTDTQYF
>TRBV9|-|TRBJ2-1|TRBD2
TGTGCCAGCAGCGTAGTATTACTAGCGGGGCACAATGAGCAGTTCTTC
CASSVVLLAGHNEQFF
>TRBV18|-|TRBJ1-1|-
TGTGCCAGCTCACCACAGCCAGGGGAGAACACTGAAGCTTTCTTT
CASSPQPGENTEAFF
>TRBV5-4|-|TRBJ2-1|TRBD2
TGTGCCAGCAGCTTGGGGCCCTTTGCGGGAGGTTACAATGAGCAGTTCTTC
CASSLGPFAGGYNEQFF
>TRBV5-6|-|TRBJ1-5|-
TGTGCCAGCAGCTTGTCCCTAAATCAGCCCCAGCATTTT
CASSLSLNQPQHF
>TRBV6-4|-|TRBJ2-4|-
TGTGCCAGCAGTGAGCTGGCAGGGTGGATAGAGAAAAACATTCAGTACTTC
CASSELAGWIEKNIQYF
>TRBV28|-|TRBJ1-2|-
TGTGCCAGCAGTCCTACTGGCTATGGCTACACCTTC
CASSPTGYGYTF
>TRBV30|-|TRBJ1-4|-
TGTGCCTGCTCCGGGGGAGGTGAAAAACTGTTTTTT
CACSGGGEKLFF
>TRBV19|-|TRBJ1-2|TRBD1
TGTGCCAGTAGTGTCCAATCCGACAGGGGCTATGGCTACACCTTC
CASSVQSDRGYGYTF
>TRBV9|-|TRBJ2-1|TRBD2
TGTGCCAGCAGCCCCAGGGAGGGGCTCTCCTACAATGAGCAGTTCTTC
CASSPREGLSYNEQFF
>TRBV4-3|-|TRBJ2-2|-
TGCGCCAGCAGCCAAGATCCCCTAGGGGCCACCGGGGAGCTGTTTTTT
CASSQDPLGATGELFF
>TRBV2|few|TRBJ1-1|-
TGTGCCAGCAGTGAAAGTGCCATCGGGGCTTTCTTT
CASSESAIGAFF
>TRBV7-2|-|TRBJ1-1|-
TGTGCCAGCAGCTTTCGAGGCAGTCGAAACACTGAAGCTTTCTTT
CASSFRGSRNTEAFF
>TRBV18|few|TRBJ2-2|TRBD2
TGTGCCAGCTCAGCAAGGACTAGCGGTGAGAACACCGGGGAGCTGTTTTTT
CASSARTSGENTGELFF
>TRBV27|-|TRBJ1-2|-
TGTGCCAGCAGTTTCAACTTCGGGAGCCATGGCTACACCTTC
CASSFNFGSHGYTF
>TRBV19|-|TRBJ2-7|-
TGTGCCAGTAGTATTGCGGGGGAGCAGTACTTC
CASSIAGEQYF